This note documents a single T cell receptor (beta chain) sequence. In the authors' workflow: It was from reference gene primer amplification that nucleated cell counts were estimated. Generated by immunoSEQ multiplex PCR, the TCRdb table keeps only in-frame clones and is missing some. D and trimming were read from the DNA, whereas the V and J calls and clone size are those reported in that table. The sample holds fewer than 110,000 clones, 80% to 90% seen once. This entry belongs to a study of blood T cell repertoires in COVID-19. Overall study context: Samples of COVID-19 (acute and convalescent) were obtained from the United States, Italy and Spain. T cells, B-cell-depleted T cells, or PBMCs supplied cDNA or gDNA.

Trimming shortened V by 5 bases and J by 4 bases, and 11 bases separated the two germline ends. CDR1 and CDR2 from the germline V gene are SGHAT and FQNNGV. The CDR3 consists of 13 residues. The genes are TRBV11-2 and TRBJ1-1; perhaps TRBD1 as D (5 bases). The sequence derives from a man aged 40-49 years with active or convalescent COVID-19. Sequences were obtained from peripheral blood. CDR3 sequence reads: CASSLGPSTEAFF. DNA of the CDR3: TGTGCCAGCAGCCTGGGGCCCAGCACTGAAGCTTTCTTT.